The rows below give T cell receptor beta chains drawn from one sample of a study of blood T cell repertoires in COVID-19. Profiling relied on immunoSEQ multiplex PCR, and the TCRdb table lists in-frame clones only, not all of them. The sample records about 300,000 clones, just over 85% being singletons. Sample: PBMCs or T cells enriched from blood (not recorded which). Source of these receptors: a man aged 25 to 40 who had recovered from COVID-19. Both conserved end residues are part of each CDR3. D genes are given only for firm matches. Clone size, where shown, is once, few, many, or a class for clones that have expanded.

abundance: .; j_gene: TRBJ1-2; d_gene: TRBD1; v_gene: TRBV11-2; CDR3nt: TGTGCCAGCAGCTGGGGACAGGGAGACTATGGCTACACCTTC; CDR3aa: CASSWGQGDYGYTF
abundance: few; j_gene: TRBJ2-6; d_gene: TRBD2; v_gene: TRBV7-2; CDR3nt: TGTGCCAGCAGCGCGATAGCGGGAACTGGGGCCAACGTCCTGACTTTC; CDR3aa: CASSAIAGTGANVLTF
abundance: .; j_gene: TRBJ1-1; d_gene: .; v_gene: TRBV19; CDR3nt: TGTGCCAGTAGTATAGCCCCAGGGATTAACACTGAAGCTTTCTTT; CDR3aa: CASSIAPGINTEAFF
abundance: .; j_gene: TRBJ2-7; d_gene: TRBD2; v_gene: TRBV14; CDR3nt: TGTGCCAGCAGCCAAGATGGCCTAGCGGGAGTCTCCTACGAGCAGTACTTC; CDR3aa: CASSQDGLAGVSYEQYF
abundance: .; j_gene: TRBJ2-7; d_gene: .; v_gene: TRBV5-4; CDR3nt: TGTGCCAGCAGCCAACCCGGGTCCTCCTACGAGCAGTACTTC; CDR3aa: CASSQPGSSYEQYF
abundance: .; j_gene: TRBJ2-1; d_gene: TRBD1; v_gene: TRBV28; CDR3nt: TGTGCCAGCAGTCTCACGGGACAGGGGACGAATGAGCAGTTCTTC; CDR3aa: CASSLTGQGTNEQFF
abundance: .; j_gene: TRBJ1-1; d_gene: .; v_gene: TRBV25-1; CDR3nt: TGTGCCAGCAGTGAAACAATCCCCAGGACTGAAGCTTTCTTT; CDR3aa: CASSETIPRTEAFF
abundance: .; j_gene: TRBJ1-2; d_gene: .; v_gene: TRBV29-1; CDR3nt: TGCAGCGCCCGGACTGGAGATGGCTACACCTTC; CDR3aa: CSARTGDGYTF
abundance: .; j_gene: TRBJ2-7; d_gene: .; v_gene: TRBV11-2; CDR3nt: TGTGCCAGCAGCTTAGACGTGTGGGGGCTTGAGCAGTACTTC; CDR3aa: CASSLDVWGLEQYF
abundance: .; j_gene: TRBJ2-7; d_gene: .; v_gene: TRBV2; CDR3nt: TGTGCCAGCAGTGAAGTGCAGGGAGGTTTCTACGAGCAGTACTTC; CDR3aa: CASSEVQGGFYEQYF
abundance: .; j_gene: TRBJ2-7; d_gene: TRBD1; v_gene: TRBV18; CDR3nt: TGTGCCAGCTCCCCTAGGACAGGGTGGAACGAGCAGTACTTC; CDR3aa: CASSPRTGWNEQYF
abundance: .; j_gene: TRBJ2-7; d_gene: .; v_gene: TRBV6-1; CDR3nt: TGTGCCAGCAGTGAACCGCGACTGAGTACCTACGAGCAGTACTTC; CDR3aa: CASSEPRLSTYEQYF
abundance: .; j_gene: TRBJ2-7; d_gene: .; v_gene: TRBV5-1; CDR3nt: TGCGCCAGCAGCTTGGGACTAGTTCCGCCCCACGAGCAGTACTTC; CDR3aa: CASSLGLVPPHEQYF
abundance: once; j_gene: TRBJ2-5; d_gene: .; v_gene: TRBV7-2; CDR3nt: TGTGCCAGCAGCCCGACTAGACAAGAGACCCAGTACTTC; CDR3aa: CASSPTRQETQYF
abundance: .; j_gene: TRBJ1-2; d_gene: TRBD1; v_gene: TRBV14; CDR3nt: TGTGCCAGCAGCCAAACCCCGGGACAGGGAGGTGGCTACACCTTC; CDR3aa: CASSQTPGQGGGYTF
abundance: .; j_gene: TRBJ1-5; d_gene: .; v_gene: TRBV6-1; CDR3nt: TGTGCCAGCAGTGAATTACGCGATCAGCCCCAGCATTTT; CDR3aa: CASSELRDQPQHF
abundance: .; j_gene: TRBJ1-2; d_gene: .; v_gene: TRBV28; CDR3nt: TGTGCCAGCAGGGCAGGGGTCGGCTACACCTTC; CDR3aa: CASRAGVGYTF
abundance: .; j_gene: TRBJ1-2; d_gene: .; v_gene: TRBV27; CDR3nt: TGTGCCATCCTGAAGGGAGGGTTGGGCTACACCTTC; CDR3aa: CAILKGGLGYTF
abundance: .; j_gene: TRBJ1-3; d_gene: TRBD1; v_gene: TRBV12-3/TRBV12-4; CDR3nt: TGTGCCAGCTGGGATGACAGGGATCGTTTGTATTTT; CDR3aa: CASWDDRDRLYF
abundance: .; j_gene: TRBJ2-5; d_gene: .; v_gene: TRBV30; CDR3nt: TGTGCCTGGACCCTGCAGGGCGGTTTACAAGAGACCCAGTACTTC; CDR3aa: CAWTLQGGLQETQYF
abundance: once; j_gene: TRBJ1-2; d_gene: .; v_gene: TRBV2; CDR3nt: TGTGCCAGCAGTGAAGTCCCGGGTCTCGGATATGGCTACACCTTC; CDR3aa: CASSEVPGLGYGYTF
abundance: .; j_gene: TRBJ1-3; d_gene: TRBD1; v_gene: TRBV4-2; CDR3nt: TGTGCCAGCAGCCCTCCTGGGGACAGCTCTGGAAACACCATATATTTT; CDR3aa: CASSPPGDSSGNTIYF
abundance: .; j_gene: TRBJ1-5; d_gene: TRBD1; v_gene: TRBV27; CDR3nt: TGTGCCAGCAGGACAGGGAATCAGCCCCAGCATTTT; CDR3aa: CASRTGNQPQHF
abundance: .; j_gene: TRBJ1-3; d_gene: .; v_gene: TRBV19; CDR3nt: TGTGCCAGTAGTATCTCCCCTGATAGGGAGGGACAAGGAGGAAACACCATATATTTT; CDR3aa: CASSISPDREGQGGNTIYF
abundance: once; j_gene: TRBJ2-5; d_gene: TRBD1; v_gene: TRBV19; CDR3nt: TGTGCCAGTACGGAACAGGGGGCAAGGGACGAGACCCAGTACTTC; CDR3aa: CASTEQGARDETQYF
abundance: .; j_gene: TRBJ2-3; d_gene: .; v_gene: TRBV5-1; CDR3nt: TGCGCCAGCAGCACCCAGGTTTACGGTGGGCGCCAGTCTAGCACAGATACGCAGTATTTT; CDR3aa: CASSTQVYGGRQSSTDTQYF
abundance: .; j_gene: TRBJ2-1; d_gene: TRBD2; v_gene: TRBV4-1; CDR3nt: TGCGCCAGCAGCCAAGCACAGACTAGCGGGAGGGCCAATGAGCAGTTCTTC; CDR3aa: CASSQAQTSGRANEQFF
abundance: once; j_gene: TRBJ2-1; d_gene: .; v_gene: TRBV6-4; CDR3nt: TGTGCCAGCAGAGGGGCCAATTACAATGAGCAGTTCTTC; CDR3aa: CASRGANYNEQFF
abundance: .; j_gene: TRBJ2-7; d_gene: .; v_gene: TRBV27; CDR3nt: TGTGCCAGCAGTTCTACCTCCTACGAGCAGTACTTC; CDR3aa: CASSSTSYEQYF
abundance: .; j_gene: TRBJ2-7; d_gene: TRBD2; v_gene: TRBV18; CDR3nt: TGTGCCAGCTCACCAAACGGGAGGGGGGGCTACGAGCAGTACTTC; CDR3aa: CASSPNGRGGYEQYF
abundance: once; j_gene: TRBJ1-5; d_gene: .; v_gene: TRBV28; CDR3nt: TGTGCCAGCAGTTTTCTCGGCAGGGATAATCAGCCCCAGCATTTT; CDR3aa: CASSFLGRDNQPQHF
abundance: once; j_gene: TRBJ2-5; d_gene: TRBD1; v_gene: TRBV11-3; CDR3nt: TGTGCCAGCAGCTTGCCGGGACAGGGGGGGACCCAGTACTTC; CDR3aa: CASSLPGQGGTQYF
abundance: .; j_gene: TRBJ2-3; d_gene: .; v_gene: TRBV27; CDR3nt: TGTGCCAGCAGTTATCTCCGAGCGGATACGCAGTATTTT; CDR3aa: CASSYLRADTQYF
abundance: .; j_gene: TRBJ1-4; d_gene: .; v_gene: TRBV24-1; CDR3nt: TGTGCCACCAGCCAGACTGAAGAAAAACTGTTTTTT; CDR3aa: CATSQTEEKLFF
abundance: few; j_gene: TRBJ1-5; d_gene: TRBD1; v_gene: TRBV9; CDR3nt: TGTGCCAGCAGCGGCGGACAGGGCCTTAGCAATCAGCCCCAGCATTTT; CDR3aa: CASSGGQGLSNQPQHF
abundance: .; j_gene: TRBJ2-1; d_gene: .; v_gene: TRBV27; CDR3nt: TGTGCCAGCAGTTTAAGCGGACCCTACAATGAGCAGTTCTTC; CDR3aa: CASSLSGPYNEQFF
abundance: .; j_gene: TRBJ2-1; d_gene: TRBD1; v_gene: TRBV5-1; CDR3nt: TGCGCCAGCAGCCCCGGACAGGGGGTTCCCTACAATGAGCAGTTCTTC; CDR3aa: CASSPGQGVPYNEQFF
abundance: .; j_gene: TRBJ1-1; d_gene: TRBD1; v_gene: TRBV5-1; CDR3nt: TGCGCCAGCAGCGGCGACAGGGTATACACTGAAGCTTTCTTT; CDR3aa: CASSGDRVYTEAFF
abundance: .; j_gene: TRBJ2-7; d_gene: TRBD2; v_gene: TRBV19; CDR3nt: TGTGCCAGTACCGGTGGACTAGCGGACTCCTACGAGCAGTACTTC; CDR3aa: CASTGGLADSYEQYF
abundance: .; j_gene: TRBJ2-2; d_gene: TRBD2; v_gene: TRBV6-1; CDR3nt: TGTGCCAGCAGTGTCGGGGCGGGGGGGCTTCGAAACACCGGGGAGCTGTTTTTT; CDR3aa: CASSVGAGGLRNTGELFF
abundance: .; j_gene: TRBJ1-1; d_gene: TRBD1; v_gene: TRBV28; CDR3nt: TGTGCCAGCAGACCAGGGGGAGGCACTGAAGCTTTCTTT; CDR3aa: CASRPGGGTEAFF
abundance: .; j_gene: TRBJ2-5; d_gene: .; v_gene: TRBV11-2; CDR3nt: TGTGCCAGCAGCCCCGACTGGAAGGAGACCCAGTACTTC; CDR3aa: CASSPDWKETQYF
abundance: many; j_gene: TRBJ1-5; d_gene: TRBD1; v_gene: TRBV2; CDR3nt: TGTGCCAGCAGTACGCGGACAGGGGGCAATCAGCCCCAGCATTTT; CDR3aa: CASSTRTGGNQPQHF
abundance: .; j_gene: TRBJ1-6; d_gene: TRBD1; v_gene: TRBV4-1; CDR3nt: TGCGCCAGCAGCCAAGATAGACAGGGGGCCTATAATTCACCCCTCCACTTT; CDR3aa: CASSQDRQGAYNSPLHF
abundance: once; j_gene: TRBJ1-3; d_gene: TRBD1; v_gene: TRBV6-5; CDR3nt: TGTGCCAGCACTTGGACAGGGCAGGAGTCTTTATATTTT; CDR3aa: CASTWTGQESLYF
abundance: .; j_gene: TRBJ2-2; d_gene: TRBD2; v_gene: TRBV2; CDR3nt: TGTGCCAGCAGCGTTAGCGGGAGCGACACCGGGGAGCTGTTTTTT; CDR3aa: CASSVSGSDTGELFF
abundance: once; j_gene: TRBJ2-3; d_gene: .; v_gene: TRBV7-8; CDR3nt: TGTGCCAGCAGCCGGGGGGCCTTACTCAGCACAGATACGCAGTATTTT; CDR3aa: CASSRGALLSTDTQYF
abundance: .; j_gene: TRBJ2-5; d_gene: .; v_gene: TRBV9; CDR3nt: TGTGCCAGCAGCGCGGGGGAAGAGACCCAGTACTTC; CDR3aa: CASSAGEETQYF
abundance: .; j_gene: TRBJ2-3; d_gene: TRBD2; v_gene: TRBV30; CDR3nt: TGTGCCTGGAGTTCTTCCCTTTGGGGGGGGTCAGATACGCAGTATTTT; CDR3aa: CAWSSSLWGGSDTQYF
abundance: .; j_gene: TRBJ1-1; d_gene: .; v_gene: TRBV11-3; CDR3nt: TGTGCCAGCAGAGGACGGGGGAACGAAGCTTTCTTT; CDR3aa: CASRGRGNEAFF
abundance: .; j_gene: TRBJ2-7; d_gene: TRBD1; v_gene: TRBV28; CDR3nt: TGTGCCAGCAGTTTTACCAGGGGGAGCTCCTACGAGCAGTACTTC; CDR3aa: CASSFTRGSSYEQYF
abundance: .; j_gene: TRBJ2-2; d_gene: .; v_gene: TRBV28; CDR3nt: TGTGCCAGCAGTACCCTTGATAGGGGACACGGATTCACCGGGGAGCTGTTTTTT; CDR3aa: CASSTLDRGHGFTGELFF